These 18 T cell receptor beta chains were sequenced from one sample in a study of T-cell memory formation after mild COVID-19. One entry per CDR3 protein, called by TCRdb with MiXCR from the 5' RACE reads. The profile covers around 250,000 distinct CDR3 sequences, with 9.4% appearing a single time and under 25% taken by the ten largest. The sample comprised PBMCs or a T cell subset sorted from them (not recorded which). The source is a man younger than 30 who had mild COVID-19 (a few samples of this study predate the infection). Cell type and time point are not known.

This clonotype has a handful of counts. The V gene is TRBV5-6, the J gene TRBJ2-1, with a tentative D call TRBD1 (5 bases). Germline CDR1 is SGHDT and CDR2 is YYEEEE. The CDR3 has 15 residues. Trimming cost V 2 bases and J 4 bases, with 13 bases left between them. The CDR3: CASSFTVTAYNEQFF. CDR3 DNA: TGTGCCAGCAGCTTCACGGTGACAGCATACAATGAGCAGTTCTTC.

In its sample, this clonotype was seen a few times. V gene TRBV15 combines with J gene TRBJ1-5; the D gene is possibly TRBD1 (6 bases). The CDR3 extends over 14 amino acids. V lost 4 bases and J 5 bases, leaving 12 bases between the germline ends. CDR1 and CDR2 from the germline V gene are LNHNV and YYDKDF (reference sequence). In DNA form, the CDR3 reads TGTGCCACCAGCACCCAACAGGGATATCAGCCCCAGCATTTT. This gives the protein CATSTQQGYQPQHF.

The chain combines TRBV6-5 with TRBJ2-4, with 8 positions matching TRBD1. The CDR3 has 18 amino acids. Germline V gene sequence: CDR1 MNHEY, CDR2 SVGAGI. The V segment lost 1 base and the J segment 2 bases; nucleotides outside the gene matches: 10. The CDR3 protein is CASSYFPTGGLSKNIQYF. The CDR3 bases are TGTGCCAGCAGTTACTTTCCCACAGGGGGACTCTCCAAAAACATTCAGTACTTC.

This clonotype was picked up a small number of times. CDR3 in amino acids: CASSFFRGKAPLHF. The DNA of the CDR3 is TGTGCCAGCAGTTTCTTTAGGGGCAAGGCACCCCTCCACTTT. This sequence joins TRBV27 and TRBJ1-6; a possible D gene is TRBD1 (5 bases). The V gene's germline CDR1 is MNHEY and CDR2 SMNVEV (reference sequence). V was pared by 3 bases and J by 11 bases, with 14 bases between. The CDR3 has 14 amino acids.

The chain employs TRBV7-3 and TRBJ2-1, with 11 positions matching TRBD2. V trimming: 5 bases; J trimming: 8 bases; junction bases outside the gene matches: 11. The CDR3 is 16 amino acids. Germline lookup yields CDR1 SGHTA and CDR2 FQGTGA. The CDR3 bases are TGTGCCAGCAGCCCCCGGGTAGCGGGGGGGCTGGATGAGCAGTTCTTC. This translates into CASSPRVAGGLDEQFF.

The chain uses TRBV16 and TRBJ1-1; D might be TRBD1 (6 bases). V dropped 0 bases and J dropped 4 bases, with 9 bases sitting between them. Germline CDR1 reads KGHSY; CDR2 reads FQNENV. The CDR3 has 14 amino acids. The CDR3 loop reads CASSQSQGSTEAFF. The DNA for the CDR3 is TGTGCCAGCAGCCAATCTCAGGGGTCCACTGAAGCTTTCTTT.

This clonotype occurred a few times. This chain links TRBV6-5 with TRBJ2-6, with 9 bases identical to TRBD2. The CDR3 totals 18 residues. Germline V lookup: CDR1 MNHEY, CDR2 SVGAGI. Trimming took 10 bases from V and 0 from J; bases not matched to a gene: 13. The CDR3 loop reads CATAVPSGERSGANVLTF. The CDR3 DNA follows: TGTGCCACAGCAGTTCCTAGCGGGGAACGCTCTGGGGCCAACGTCCTGACTTTC.

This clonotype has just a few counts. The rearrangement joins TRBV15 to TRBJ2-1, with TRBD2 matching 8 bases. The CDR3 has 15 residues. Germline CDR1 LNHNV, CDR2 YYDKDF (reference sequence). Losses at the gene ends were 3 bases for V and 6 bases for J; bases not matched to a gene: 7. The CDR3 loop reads CATSRGLGEGNEQFF. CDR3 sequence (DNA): TGTGCCACCAGCAGGGGACTAGGGGAGGGCAATGAGCAGTTCTTC.

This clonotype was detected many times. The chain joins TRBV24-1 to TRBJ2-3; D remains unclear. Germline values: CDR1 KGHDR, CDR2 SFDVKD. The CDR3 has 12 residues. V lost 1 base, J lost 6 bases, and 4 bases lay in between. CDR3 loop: CATSDFEDTQYF. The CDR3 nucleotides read TGTGCCACCAGTGATTTTGAGGATACGCAGTATTTT.

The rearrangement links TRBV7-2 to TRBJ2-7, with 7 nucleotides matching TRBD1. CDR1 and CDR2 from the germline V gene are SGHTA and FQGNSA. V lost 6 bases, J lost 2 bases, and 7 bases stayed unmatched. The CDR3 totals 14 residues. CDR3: CASSRPGTAYEQYF. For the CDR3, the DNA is TGTGCCAGCAGTCGTCCCGGGACAGCCTACGAGCAGTACTTC.

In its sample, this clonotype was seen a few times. CDR3 loop: CSATERGGKETQYF. The CDR3 DNA follows: TGCAGTGCTACCGAGCGGGGGGGCAAAGAGACCCAGTACTTC. The chain has TRBV20-1 and TRBJ2-5, with TRBD2 matching over 10 bases. V shed 4 bases and J 3 bases; nucleotides not matched to a gene: 5. The CDR3 has 14 residues. Germline V CDR1 and CDR2: DFQATT, SNEGSKA (reference sequence).

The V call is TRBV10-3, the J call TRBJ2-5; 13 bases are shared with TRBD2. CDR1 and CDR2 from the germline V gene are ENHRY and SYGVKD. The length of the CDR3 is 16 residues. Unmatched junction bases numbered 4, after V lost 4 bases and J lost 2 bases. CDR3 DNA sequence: TGTGCCATCAGTGGGACTAGCGGGGGCCAGCAAGAGACCCAGTACTTC. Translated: CAISGTSGGQQETQYF.

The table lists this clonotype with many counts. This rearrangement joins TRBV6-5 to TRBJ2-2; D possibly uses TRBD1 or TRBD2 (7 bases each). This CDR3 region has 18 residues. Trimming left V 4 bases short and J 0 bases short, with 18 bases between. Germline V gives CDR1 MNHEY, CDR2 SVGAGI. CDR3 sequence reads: CASSSGRAGGPNTGELFF. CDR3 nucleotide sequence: TGTGCCAGCAGTTCAGGGAGGGCAGGGGGTCCGAACACCGGGGAGCTGTTTTTT.

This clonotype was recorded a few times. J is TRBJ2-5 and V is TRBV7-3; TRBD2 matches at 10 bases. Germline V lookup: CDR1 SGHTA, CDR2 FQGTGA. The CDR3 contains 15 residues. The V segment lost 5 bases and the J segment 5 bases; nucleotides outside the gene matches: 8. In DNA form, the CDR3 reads TGTGCCAGCAGCCCACGAGCGGGGGGGCCGGAGACCCAGTACTTC. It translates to CASSPRAGGPETQYF.

CDR3 sequence reads: CASSFAVGGYTF. The CDR3 nucleotides read TGTGCCAGCAGCTTCGCTGTGGGGGGCTACACCTTC. The chain combines TRBV11-2 with TRBJ1-2; D remains ambiguous. The CDR3 extends over 12 amino acids. CDR1 is SGHAT and CDR2 is FQNNGV in the germline V gene. V shed 3 bases and J shed 8 bases, with 10 bases lying between them.

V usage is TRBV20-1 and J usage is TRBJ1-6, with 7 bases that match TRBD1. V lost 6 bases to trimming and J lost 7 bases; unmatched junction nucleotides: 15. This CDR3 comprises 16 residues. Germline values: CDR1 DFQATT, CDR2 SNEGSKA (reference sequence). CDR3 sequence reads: CSAVHRSGTVNSPLHF. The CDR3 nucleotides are TGCAGTGCCGTCCATCGCTCCGGGACAGTCAATTCACCCCTCCACTTT.

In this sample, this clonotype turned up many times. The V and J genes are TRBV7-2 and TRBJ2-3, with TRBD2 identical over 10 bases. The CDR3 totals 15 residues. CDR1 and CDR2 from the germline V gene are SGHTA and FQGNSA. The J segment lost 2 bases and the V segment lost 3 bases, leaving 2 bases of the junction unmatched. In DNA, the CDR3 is TGTGCCAGCAGCTTGGGACTAGCGTTCACAGATACGCAGTATTTT. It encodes CASSLGLAFTDTQYF.

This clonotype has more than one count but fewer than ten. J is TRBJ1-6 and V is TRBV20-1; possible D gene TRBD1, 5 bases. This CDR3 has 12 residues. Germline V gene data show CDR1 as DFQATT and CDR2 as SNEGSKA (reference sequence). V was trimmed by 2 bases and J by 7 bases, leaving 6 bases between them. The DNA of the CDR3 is TGCAGTGCTAGAAGACAGAATTCACCCCTCCACTTT. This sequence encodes CSARRQNSPLHF.